The clone carrying this T cell receptor (beta chain) was observed many times. This sample is drawn from a study of neurological immune-mediated disorders. Germline loops: CDR1 MNHEY, CDR2 SMNVEV (reference sequence). Trimming cost V 1 base and J 1 base, with 10 bases left between them. This CDR3 region has 15 residues. Time point: longitudinal time-point 3. Where libraries were unsorted, they were derived from 2 million PBMCs stored at -80 degrees C. 5'RACE generated cDNA with 10-nucleotide random UMIs. In TCRdb, the 5' RACE reads were re-called with MiXCR into one record per CDR3 protein. The table lists 53,000 or so distinct CDR3 sequences, 7% to 10% of them singletons.

The sample consisted of PBMCs. The V call is TRBV27, the J call TRBJ1-2; D remains unclear. The receptor was isolated from a woman aged 40 to 50 in good health. CDR3 amino acids: CASSLYTDGNYGYTF. CDR3 coding DNA: TGTGCCAGCAGTTTATATACGGATGGTAACTATGGCTACACCTTC.